The present TCR beta chain was sequenced within a study of neurological immune-mediated disorders. General study findings and limits: Falling below healthy controls, multiple sclerosis showed the least TCR clonal expansion, while HTLV-1-associated myelopathy showed the most.

From 15-18 subjects, every sequencing run obtained over 190 million TCR-beta sequences. TCRdb ran MiXCR on the 5' RACE reads and lists one entry per CDR3 protein. Counted here are 65,000 to 95,000 distinct CDR3 sequences, 5% to 5.5% occurring once; the ten biggest clones make up 2% to 2.5%. Germline CDR1 MDHEN, CDR2 SYDVKM. Trimming shortened V by 7 bases and J by 4 bases, and 17 bases separated the two germline ends. This CDR3 region has 15 residues. Points on this clonotype: The antigen is not known.

J is TRBJ2-1 and V is TRBV28, with D possibly being TRBD2 (6 bases). The clonotype was recovered from a woman between 25 and 40 years old with multiple sclerosis. The specimen sequenced was PBMCs. CDR3 nucleotides: TGTGCCAGCACCTCAGGGTTGAGCGGGTACAATGAGCAGTTCTTC. As protein: CASTSGLSGYNEQFF.